This T cell receptor (beta chain) is from a study of cytomegalovirus exposure and HLA in healthy donors. Findings of the study overall: Most of the TCR beta V segments (in an earlier analysis) were productive either about 87% or about 30% of the time.

This CDR3 has 15 amino acids. V lost 4 bases and J lost 12; bases outside the gene matches: 10. Germline V gives CDR1 SGHDT, CDR2 YYEEEE. The PCR ran on 60 Vbeta and 13 Jbeta primers. Profiling relied on immunoSEQ multiplex PCR, and the TCRdb table lists in-frame clones only, not all of them. Its table lists 90,000 to 130,000 clones. In the case of this clone: No antigen is known for it.

The sample taken for sequencing was PBMCs. This receptor was identified in a man between 25 and 39 years old in good health and CMV-seronegative. This rearrangement joins TRBV5-6 to TRBJ2-1, with 13 bases that match TRBD2. The CDR3 DNA reads TGTGCCAGCAGCCCACTAGCGGGGGGGCTTGGTGGGCAGTTCTTC. It specifies CASSPLAGGLGGQFF. The variable domain in full, completed from reference TRBV5-6 and TRBJ2-1, reads DAGVTQSPTHLIKTRGQQVTLRCSPKSGHDTVSWYQQALGQGPQFIFQYYEEEERQRGNFPDRFSGHQFPNYSSELNVNALLLGDSALYLCASSPLAGGLGGQFFGPGTRLTVL.